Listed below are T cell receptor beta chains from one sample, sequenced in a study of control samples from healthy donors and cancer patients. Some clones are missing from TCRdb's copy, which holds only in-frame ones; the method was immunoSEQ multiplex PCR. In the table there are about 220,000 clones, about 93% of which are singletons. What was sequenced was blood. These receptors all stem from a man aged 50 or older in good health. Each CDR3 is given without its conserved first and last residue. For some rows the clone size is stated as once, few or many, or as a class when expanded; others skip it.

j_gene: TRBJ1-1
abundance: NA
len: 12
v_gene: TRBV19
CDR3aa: ASRGTGGNTEAF

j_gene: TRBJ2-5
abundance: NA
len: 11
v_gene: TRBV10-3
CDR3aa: AISGTGGEAQY

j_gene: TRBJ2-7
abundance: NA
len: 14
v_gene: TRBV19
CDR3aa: ASSVSRTSGPYEQY

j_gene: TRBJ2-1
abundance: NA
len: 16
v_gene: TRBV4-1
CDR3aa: ASSHDRGRGFLPNEQF

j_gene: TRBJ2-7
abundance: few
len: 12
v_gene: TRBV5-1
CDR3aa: ASSLVPTGYEQY

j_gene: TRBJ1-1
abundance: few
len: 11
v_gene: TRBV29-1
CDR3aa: SAAGTANTEAF

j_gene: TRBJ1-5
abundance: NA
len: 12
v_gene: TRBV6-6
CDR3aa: ASSFPGTEQPQH

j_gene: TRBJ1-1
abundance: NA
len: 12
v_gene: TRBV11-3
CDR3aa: ASSLLGGSTEAF

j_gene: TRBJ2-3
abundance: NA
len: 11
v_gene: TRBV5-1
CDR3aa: ASSLGQTDTQY

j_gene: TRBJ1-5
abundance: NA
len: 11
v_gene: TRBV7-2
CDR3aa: ASSSKADQPQH

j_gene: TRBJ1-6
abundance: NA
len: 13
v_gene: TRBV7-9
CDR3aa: ASSLEGPYNSPLH

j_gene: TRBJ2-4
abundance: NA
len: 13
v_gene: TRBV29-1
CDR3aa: SVEDPLGRKNIQY

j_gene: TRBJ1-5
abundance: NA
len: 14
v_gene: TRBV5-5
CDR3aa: ASSLVPGGSNQPQH

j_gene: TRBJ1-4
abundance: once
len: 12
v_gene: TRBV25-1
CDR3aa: ASSEDKYNEKLF

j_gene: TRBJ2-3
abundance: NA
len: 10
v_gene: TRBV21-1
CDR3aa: ASSKIFRFGY

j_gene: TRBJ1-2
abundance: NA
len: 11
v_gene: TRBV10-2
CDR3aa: ASSENADYGYT

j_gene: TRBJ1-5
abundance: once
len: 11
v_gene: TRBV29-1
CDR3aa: SVGDQSNQPQH

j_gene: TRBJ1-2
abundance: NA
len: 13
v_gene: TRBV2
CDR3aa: ASSLAGTGIYGYT

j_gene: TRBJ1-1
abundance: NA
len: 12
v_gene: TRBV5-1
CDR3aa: ASSLGSVNTEAF

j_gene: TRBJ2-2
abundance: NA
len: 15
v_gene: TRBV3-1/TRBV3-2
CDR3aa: ASSPWAGQGRTGELF

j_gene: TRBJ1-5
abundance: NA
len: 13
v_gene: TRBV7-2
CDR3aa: ARYKGGRGNQPQH

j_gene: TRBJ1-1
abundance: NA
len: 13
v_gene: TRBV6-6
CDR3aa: ASSKSGTGPTEAF